This T cell receptor beta chain was recorded in a study of neurological immune-mediated disorders. Synthesis of cDNA was performed by 5'RACE using 10-nucleotide random UMIs. TCRdb recomputed calls from the 5' RACE reads with MiXCR, one row per CDR3 protein. Here the sample spans about 25,000 distinct CDR3 sequences, 3.3% being singletons. This CDR3 has 14 residues. Germline V lookup: CDR1 DFQATT, CDR2 SNEGSKA (reference sequence). The V and J ends lost 5 bases and 4 bases respectively, with 18 bases between them. This clonotype was recorded at least ten times. Sequencing was carried out using PBMCs. V and J are TRBV20-1 and TRBJ2-7, with D perhaps TRBD1 (6 bases). The source of this sequence is a woman aged 25 to 39 with multiple sclerosis. The CDR3 spells CSAGLGGRGYEQYF. The DNA for the CDR3 is TGCAGTGCTGGCCTAGGGGGAAGAGGATACGAGCAGTACTTC.